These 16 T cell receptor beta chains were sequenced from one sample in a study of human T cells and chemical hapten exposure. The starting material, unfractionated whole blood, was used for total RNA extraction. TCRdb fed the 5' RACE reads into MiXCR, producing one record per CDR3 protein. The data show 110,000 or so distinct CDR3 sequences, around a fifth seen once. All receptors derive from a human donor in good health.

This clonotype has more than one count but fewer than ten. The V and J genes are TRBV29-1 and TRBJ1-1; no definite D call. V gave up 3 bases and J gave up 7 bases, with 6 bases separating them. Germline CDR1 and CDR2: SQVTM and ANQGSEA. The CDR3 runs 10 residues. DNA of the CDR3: TGCAGCGTTGAGGCAGGTGAAGCTTTCTTT. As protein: CSVEAGEAFF.

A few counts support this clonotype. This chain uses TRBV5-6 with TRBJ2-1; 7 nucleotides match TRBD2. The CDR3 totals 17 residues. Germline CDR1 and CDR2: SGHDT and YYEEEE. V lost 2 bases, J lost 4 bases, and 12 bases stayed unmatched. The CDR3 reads CASSFAAGTTSYNEQFF. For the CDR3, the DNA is TGTGCCAGCAGCTTCGCCGCCGGGACTACATCATACAATGAGCAGTTCTTC. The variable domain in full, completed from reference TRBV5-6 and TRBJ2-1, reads DAGVTQSPTHLIKTRGQQVTLRCSPKSGHDTVSWYQQALGQGPQFIFQYYEEEERQRGNFPDRFSGHQFPNYSSELNVNALLLGDSALYLCASSFAAGTTSYNEQFFGPGTRLTVL.

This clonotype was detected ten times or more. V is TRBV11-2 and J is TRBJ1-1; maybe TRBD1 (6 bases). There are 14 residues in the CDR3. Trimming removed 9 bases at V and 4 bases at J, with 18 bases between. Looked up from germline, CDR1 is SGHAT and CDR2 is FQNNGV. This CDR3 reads CASSPGSRGTEAFF. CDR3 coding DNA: TGTGCCAGTTCCCCAGGGTCCAGGGGCACTGAAGCTTTCTTT.

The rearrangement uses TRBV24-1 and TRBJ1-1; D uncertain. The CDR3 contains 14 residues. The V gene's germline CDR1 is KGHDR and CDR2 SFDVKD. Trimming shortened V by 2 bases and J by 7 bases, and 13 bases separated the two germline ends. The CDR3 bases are TGTGCCACCAGTGATTCAGGACCGAAAGGTGAAGCTTTCTTT. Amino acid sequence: CATSDSGPKGEAFF.

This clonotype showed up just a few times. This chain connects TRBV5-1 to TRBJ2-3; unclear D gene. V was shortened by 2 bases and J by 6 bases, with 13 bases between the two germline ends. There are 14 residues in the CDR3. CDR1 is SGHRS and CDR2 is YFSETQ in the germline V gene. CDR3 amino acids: CASSFSSTQDTQYF. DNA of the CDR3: TGCGCCAGCAGCTTCTCCTCCACTCAGGATACGCAGTATTTT. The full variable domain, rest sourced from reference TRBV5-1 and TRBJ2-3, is KAGVTQTPRYLIKTRGQQVTLSCSPISGHRSVSWYQQTPGQGLQFLFEYFSETQRNKGNFPGRFSGRQFSNSRSEMNVSTLELGDSALYLCASSFSSTQDTQYFGPGTRLTVL.

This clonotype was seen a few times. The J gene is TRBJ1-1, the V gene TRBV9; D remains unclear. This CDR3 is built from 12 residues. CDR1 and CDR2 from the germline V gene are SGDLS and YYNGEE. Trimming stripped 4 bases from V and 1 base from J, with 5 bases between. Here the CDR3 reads CASSTPNTEAFF. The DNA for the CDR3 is TGTGCCAGCAGCACGCCGAACACTGAAGCTTTCTTT.

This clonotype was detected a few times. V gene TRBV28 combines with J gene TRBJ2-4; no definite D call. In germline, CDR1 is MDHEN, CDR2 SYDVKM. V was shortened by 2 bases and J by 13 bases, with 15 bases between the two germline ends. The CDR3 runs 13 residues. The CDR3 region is CASSLPPGSYQYF. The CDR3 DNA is TGTGCCAGCAGTTTACCCCCGGGCTCCTACCAGTACTTC.

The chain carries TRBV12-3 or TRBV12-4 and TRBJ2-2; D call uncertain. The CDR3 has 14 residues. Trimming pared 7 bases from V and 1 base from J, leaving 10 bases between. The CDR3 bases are TGTGCCAGCAAACGATCGAGGAACACCGGGGAGCTGTTTTTT. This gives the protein CASKRSRNTGELFF.

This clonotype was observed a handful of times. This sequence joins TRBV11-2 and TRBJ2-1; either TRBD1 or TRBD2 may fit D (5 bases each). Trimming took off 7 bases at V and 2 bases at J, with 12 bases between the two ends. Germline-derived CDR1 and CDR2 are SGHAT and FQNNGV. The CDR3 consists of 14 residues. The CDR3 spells CASTPGPTYNEQFF. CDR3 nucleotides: TGTGCCAGCACCCCGGGACCTACCTACAATGAGCAGTTCTTC.

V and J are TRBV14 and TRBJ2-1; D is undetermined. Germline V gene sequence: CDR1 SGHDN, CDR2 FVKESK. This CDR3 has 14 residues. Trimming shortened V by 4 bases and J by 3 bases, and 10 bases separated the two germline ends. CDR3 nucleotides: TGTGCCAGCAGCCGGGTCCCCCTCTACAATGAGCAGTTCTTC. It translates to CASSRVPLYNEQFF. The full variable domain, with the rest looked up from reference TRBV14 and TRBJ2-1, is EAGVTQFPSHSVIEKGQTVTLRCDPISGHDNLYWYRRVMGKEIKFLLHFVKESKQDESGMPNNRFLAERTGGTYSTLKVQPAELEDSGVYFCASSRVPLYNEQFFGPGTRLTVL.

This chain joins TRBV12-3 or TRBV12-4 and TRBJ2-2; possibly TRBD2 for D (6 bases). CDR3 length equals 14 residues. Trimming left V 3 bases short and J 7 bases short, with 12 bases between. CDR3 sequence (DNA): TGTGCCAGCAGTTTGGGGGGTGGAGTCGGGGAGCTGTTTTTT. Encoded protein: CASSLGGGVGELFF.

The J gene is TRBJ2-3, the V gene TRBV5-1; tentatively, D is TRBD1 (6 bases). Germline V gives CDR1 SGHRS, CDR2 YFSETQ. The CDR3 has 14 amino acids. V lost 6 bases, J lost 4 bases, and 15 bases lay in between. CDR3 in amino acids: CASNPGTTADTQYF. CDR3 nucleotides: TGCGCCAGCAATCCCGGGACAACGGCAGATACGCAGTATTTT.

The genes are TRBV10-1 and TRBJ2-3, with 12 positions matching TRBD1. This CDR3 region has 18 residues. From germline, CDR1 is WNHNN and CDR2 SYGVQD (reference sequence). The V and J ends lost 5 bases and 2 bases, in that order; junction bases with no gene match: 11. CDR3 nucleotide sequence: TGCGCCAGCAGTAGTCGACTGGGGACAGGGGGCAACACAGATACGCAGTATTTT. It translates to CASSSRLGTGGNTDTQYF.

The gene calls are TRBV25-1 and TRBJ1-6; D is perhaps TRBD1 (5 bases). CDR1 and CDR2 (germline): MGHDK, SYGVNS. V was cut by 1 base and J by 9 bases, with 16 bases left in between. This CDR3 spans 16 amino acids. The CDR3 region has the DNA TGTGCCAGCAGTGAATTGGGGCAGGGAGAGTTTTCACCCCTCCACTTT. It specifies CASSELGQGEFSPLHF.

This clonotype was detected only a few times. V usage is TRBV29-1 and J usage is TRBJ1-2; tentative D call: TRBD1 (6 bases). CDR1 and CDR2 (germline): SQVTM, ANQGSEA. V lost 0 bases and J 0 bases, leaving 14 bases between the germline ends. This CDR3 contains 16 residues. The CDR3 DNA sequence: TGCAGCGTTGAAGACGGCGGGGGCCGTTCTAACTATGGCTACACCTTC. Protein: CSVEDGGGRSNYGYTF.

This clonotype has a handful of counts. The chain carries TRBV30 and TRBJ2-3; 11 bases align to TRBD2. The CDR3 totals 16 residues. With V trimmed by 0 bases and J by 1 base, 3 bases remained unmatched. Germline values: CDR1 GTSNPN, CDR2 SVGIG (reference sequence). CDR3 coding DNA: TGTGCCTGGAGTGTAACTAGCGGGAGTCGCACAGATACGCAGTATTTT. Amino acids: CAWSVTSGSRTDTQYF.